The 25 T cell receptor beta chains given below trace back to one sample, sequenced in a study of blood T cells in healthy people across ages. Primers used in a second PCR of roughly 6 to 11 cycles were a sample-barcoded 5' primer and a J-beta primer mix. TCRdb reanalysed the 5' RACE reads using MiXCR and keeps one entry per CDR3 protein. The sample carries approximately 490,000 distinct CDR3 sequences, 24% recorded once. These data are also associated with another study on T cells of mothers and their children.

Input material: blood. These receptors were taken from a boy between 5 and 17 years old in good health.

The chain links TRBV6-2 or TRBV6-3 to TRBJ2-1; 10 bases match TRBD1. The J call may be faulty, since TRBJ2-7 better matches the DNA end. The CDR3 has 16 residues. Germline V CDR1 and CDR2: MNHEY, SVGEGT. The CDR3 sequence is CASSSPGTGAPYEQYF. Here the CDR3 DNA reads TGTGCCAGCAGTTCCCCCGGGACAGGGGCTCCTTACGAGCAGTACTTC.

This clonotype was seen a handful of times. The CDR3 region has the DNA TGCAGCGTGGCCCTTTTGGGCCTTCATTATTTT. Translated: CSVALLGLHYF. The chain joins TRBV29-1 to TRBJ1-3; D not resolved. Germline assignment: CDR1 SQVTM and CDR2 ANQGSEA. The CDR3 loop spans 11 amino acids. Trimming took off 6 bases at V and 16 bases at J, with 19 bases between the two ends.

This clonotype was counted a few times. The chain uses TRBV4-3 and TRBJ1-4; 7 bases agree with TRBD1. Unmatched junction bases numbered 4, after V lost 0 bases and J lost 6 bases. Looked up from germline, CDR1 is LGHNA and CDR2 is YSLEER. CDR3 length: 15 residues. For the CDR3, the DNA is TGCGCCAGCAGCCAAGATTGGGGGACAGATGAAAAACTGTTTTTT. Translated, it gives CASSQDWGTDEKLFF.

The chain couples TRBV29-1 to TRBJ1-4; D not resolved. V was shortened by 6 bases and J by 2 bases, with 7 bases between the two germline ends. CDR3 length: 12 residues. CDR1 and CDR2 (germline): SQVTM, ANQGSEA. This CDR3 reads CSVLLTNEKLFF. The DNA for the CDR3 is TGCAGCGTCCTCCTCACTAATGAAAAACTGTTTTTT.

This clonotype was found a few times. The genes are TRBV4-3 and TRBJ1-2; no clear D. V was pared by 2 bases and J by 5 bases, with 9 bases between. Germline V gene lookup returns CDR1 LGHNA and CDR2 YSLEER. The CDR3 runs to 13 residues. Written as DNA, the CDR3 is TGCGCCAGCAGCCAATGGCTGTGGTATGGCTACACCTTC. Translated, it gives CASSQWLWYGYTF.

Points on this clonotype: One end of the junction is discordant with germline, which a read error may explain. This chain links TRBV12-3 or TRBV12-4 with TRBJ2-3, with unresolved D. The CDR3 is 15 amino acids. The CDR3 loop is CASSLEGLGTDAQYF. The CDR3 nucleotides read TGTGCCAGCAGTTTAGAGGGATTGGGCACAGATGCGCAGTATTTT.

V gene TRBV28 combines with J gene TRBJ2-1; a weak D match, TRBD1 (5 bases). Looked up from germline, CDR1 is MDHEN and CDR2 is SYDVKM. V lost 7 bases and J lost 0, with 13 bases in between. The CDR3 loop spans 15 amino acids. The CDR3 DNA is TGTGCCAGCACCCCAGACAGTAGCTCCTACAATGAGCAGTTCTTC. This sequence encodes CASTPDSSSYNEQFF.

This chain links TRBV27 with TRBJ2-1; TRBD1 or TRBD2 may be the D gene (5 bases each). V lost 5 bases, J lost 4 bases, and 12 bases lay in between. Looked up from germline, CDR1 is MNHEY and CDR2 is SMNVEV (reference sequence). CDR3 length: 14 amino acids. CDR3 region: CASSIVGRYNEQFF. CDR3 in DNA: TGTGCCAGCAGTATAGTGGGACGGTACAATGAGCAGTTCTTC.

This clonotype showed up just a few times. The gene calls are TRBV9 and TRBJ1-1; 11 bases are shared with TRBD1. This CDR3 is built from 15 residues. The V gene's germline CDR1 is SGDLS and CDR2 YYNGEE. V was clipped by 5 bases and J by 3 bases; unmatched bases: 6. Here the CDR3 DNA reads TGTGCCAGCAGTAAGGACAGGGGGCCCGACACTGAAGCTTTCTTT. It translates to CASSKDRGPDTEAFF.

V gene TRBV9 combines with J gene TRBJ2-3; the D is unclear. The CDR3 sequence is 12 residues long. CDR1 is SGDLS, CDR2 YYNGEE, per germline. Between the trimmed V and J ends, which lost 3 bases and 6 bases, there was a span of 8 bases. The CDR3 here is CASSAFPDTQYF. CDR3 in DNA: TGTGCCAGCAGCGCCTTTCCCGATACGCAGTATTTT.

This clonotype was observed at least ten times. The J gene is TRBJ2-5, the V gene TRBV20-1, with TRBD2 matching 10 bases. The germline CDR1 and CDR2 sequences are DFQATT and SNEGSKA (reference sequence). CDR3 length: 14 amino acids. Trimming cost V 5 bases and J 1 base; bases outside gene matches: 4. The CDR3 DNA reads as TGCAGTGCTCGAGCGGGAGGGCCCCAAGAGACCCAGTACTTC. It specifies CSARAGGPQETQYF.

The V gene is TRBV6-1, the J gene TRBJ1-2; D remains unclear. The CDR3 consists of 15 residues. The V gene's germline CDR1 is MNHNS and CDR2 SASEGT. With 2 bases removed from V and 7 bases from J, the gap between germline ends came to 17 bases. The CDR3: CASSEIPGWAIGYTF. CDR3 bases: TGTGCCAGCAGTGAAATCCCCGGGTGGGCCATTGGCTACACCTTC.

This rearrangement joins TRBV7-9 to TRBJ2-3; D is unresolved. The germline V and J ends were trimmed by 1 base and 1 base, with 9 bases remaining between them. CDR1 is SEHNR, CDR2 FQNEAQ, per germline (reference sequence). The CDR3 covers 15 residues. CDR3: CASSLVIDRTDTQYF. CDR3 DNA sequence: TGTGCCAGCAGCTTAGTGATAGATCGCACAGATACGCAGTATTTT.

The gene calls are TRBV4-1 and TRBJ2-5; D not resolved. Trimming stripped 4 bases from V and 0 bases from J, with 15 bases between. The CDR3 consists of 16 residues. Per germline, CDR1 MGHRA and CDR2 YSYEKL. The CDR3, as DNA: TGCGCCAGCAGCCCAGATGACGGGCCGTACCAAGAGACCCAGTACTTC. Residues: CASSPDDGPYQETQYF.

V usage is TRBV5-1 and J usage is TRBJ2-2, with unresolved D. This CDR3 has 13 residues. With 3 bases removed from V and 3 bases from J, the gap between germline ends came to 6 bases. CDR1 SGHRS and CDR2 YFSETQ come from the germline V gene. The CDR3 loop is CASSSIYTGELFF. In nucleotides, the CDR3 is TGCGCCAGCAGCTCCATCTACACCGGGGAGCTGTTTTTT. The full variable domain, with the rest looked up from reference TRBV5-1 and TRBJ2-2, is KAGVTQTPRYLIKTRGQQVTLSCSPISGHRSVSWYQQTPGQGLQFLFEYFSETQRNKGNFPGRFSGRQFSNSRSEMNVSTLELGDSALYLCASSSIYTGELFFGEGSRLTVL.

This clonotype was observed a handful of times. The V and J genes are TRBV14 and TRBJ1-5; possible D gene TRBD1, 5 bases. The CDR3 has 13 amino acids. V was trimmed by 3 bases and J by 4 bases, leaving 7 bases between them. CDR1 is SGHDN and CDR2 is FVKESK in the germline V gene. CDR3 sequence: CASSQYRNQPQHF. The CDR3 DNA is TGTGCCAGCAGCCAGTACAGGAATCAGCCCCAGCATTTT.

A few counts support this clonotype. The V and J genes are TRBV3-1 and TRBJ1-1, with a possible D match to TRBD1 (5 bases). With 3 bases removed from V and 3 bases from J, the gap between germline ends came to 14 bases. The CDR3 is 15 residues long. Germline lookup yields CDR1 LGHDT and CDR2 YNNKEL (reference sequence). The CDR3 nucleotides are TGTGCCAGCAGCCATTCCCCGGGACTGCACACTGAAGCTTTCTTT. This codes for CASSHSPGLHTEAFF.

The chain's CDR3 is CSARTGGSGYTF. The CDR3 DNA sequence: TGCAGTGCACGGACAGGGGGCTCTGGCTACACCTTC. The chain is built from TRBV20-1 and TRBJ1-2, with TRBD1 matching 11 bases. Germline V gives CDR1 DFQATT, CDR2 SNEGSKA (reference sequence). The CDR3 length is 12 residues. V gave up 6 bases and J gave up 7 bases; unmatched junction bases: 4.

The V and J genes are TRBV7-9 and TRBJ2-5; D gene unclear. The J call may not be correct, given that the DNA end is closer to TRBJ2-7. The CDR3 contains 14 residues. Germline V gene data show CDR1 as SEHNR and CDR2 as FQNEAQ (reference sequence). CDR3 DNA: TGTGCCAGCAGCTCCCGCGCGGATTGGTACGAGCAGTACTTC. Translation gives CASSSRADWYEQYF.

This clonotype was counted a few times. The gene calls are TRBV7-2 and TRBJ1-1, with D tentatively TRBD1 (5 bases). The CDR3 consists of 13 residues. Germline V CDR1 and CDR2: SGHTA, FQGNSA. V lost 4 bases and J 4 bases, leaving 10 bases between the germline ends. CDR3 residues: CASSSTVATEAFF. The CDR3, as DNA: TGTGCCAGCAGCTCGACAGTGGCCACTGAAGCTTTCTTT.

The chain joins TRBV27 to TRBJ2-1; D tentatively reads TRBD1 or TRBD2 (8 bases each). The germline CDR1 and CDR2 sequences are MNHEY and SMNVEV (reference sequence). CDR3 length equals 18 residues. Trimming took 3 bases from V and 5 from J, leaving 23 bases between them. The CDR3 DNA reads TGTGCCAGCAGTTTCACTCAGGGGGCTCGCGGGAGGCACAATGAGCAGTTCTTC. This gives the protein CASSFTQGARGRHNEQFF.

This clonotype has a handful of counts. The chain recombines TRBV12-3 or TRBV12-4 with TRBJ1-6, with D unresolved. The CDR3 sequence is 13 residues long. Trimming removed 7 bases at V and 6 bases at J, with 10 bases between. CDR3 in DNA: TGTGCCAGCACGAGGCGGGGTAATTCACCCCTCCACTTT. It specifies CASTRRGNSPLHF.

This clonotype has more than one count but fewer than ten. The chain has TRBV4-3 and TRBJ1-1; TRBD1 aligns across 7 bases. V shed 0 bases, J shed 1 base, and the junction held 2 bases outside the gene matches. This CDR3 region has 15 residues. Germline loops: CDR1 LGHNA, CDR2 YSLEER. In DNA, the CDR3 is TGCGCCAGCAGCCAAGAGAGGACAGGGAACACTGAAGCTTTCTTT. This sequence encodes CASSQERTGNTEAFF.

This clonotype was detected only a few times. The genes are TRBV5-6 and TRBJ1-2, with D possibly matching TRBD1 (5 bases). V lost 3 bases and J 10 bases, leaving 22 bases between the germline ends. Germline CDR1 reads SGHDT; CDR2 reads YYEEEE. The CDR3 loop spans 15 amino acids. The CDR3 here is CASSSRQWYDIDYTF. As DNA, the CDR3 is TGTGCCAGCAGCTCCCGACAGTGGTATGATATTGACTACACCTTC.

The table lists this clonotype with a few counts. The V gene is TRBV6-5, the J gene TRBJ2-4; 8 bases map to TRBD1. CDR1 and CDR2 (germline): MNHEY, SVGAGI. This CDR3 is 16 amino acids long. J was trimmed by 1 base and V by 1 base; bases with no gene match: 3. The CDR3 bases are TGTGCCAGCAGTTACTACAGACAGGGGGCCAAAAACATTCAGTACTTC. Translation: CASSYYRQGAKNIQYF.